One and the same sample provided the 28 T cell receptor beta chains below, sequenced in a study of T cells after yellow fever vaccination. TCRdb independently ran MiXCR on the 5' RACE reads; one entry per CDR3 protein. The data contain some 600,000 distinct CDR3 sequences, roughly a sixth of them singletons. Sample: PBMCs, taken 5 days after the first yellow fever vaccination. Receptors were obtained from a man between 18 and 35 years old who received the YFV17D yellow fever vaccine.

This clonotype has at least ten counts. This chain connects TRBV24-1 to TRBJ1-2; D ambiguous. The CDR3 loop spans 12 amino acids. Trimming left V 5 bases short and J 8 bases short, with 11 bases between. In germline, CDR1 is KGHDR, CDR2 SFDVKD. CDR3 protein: CATSVLGYGYTF. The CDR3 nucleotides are TGTGCCACCAGTGTTCTTGGGTACGGCTACACCTTC.

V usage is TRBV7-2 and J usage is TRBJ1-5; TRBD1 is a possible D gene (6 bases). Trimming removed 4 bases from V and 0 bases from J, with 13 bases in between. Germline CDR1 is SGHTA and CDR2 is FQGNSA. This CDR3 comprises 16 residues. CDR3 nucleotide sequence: TGTGCCAGCAGCTCAGGGGCCCTTTATAGCAATCAGCCCCAGCATTTT. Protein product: CASSSGALYSNQPQHF. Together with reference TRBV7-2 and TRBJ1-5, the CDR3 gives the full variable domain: GAGVSQSPSNKVTEKGKDVELRCDPISGHTALYWYRQSLGQGLEFLIYFQGNSAPDKSGLPSDRFSAERTGGSVSTLTIQRTQQEDSAVYLCASSSGALYSNQPQHFGDGTRLSIL.

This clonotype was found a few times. CDR3: CASSKADGVETQYF. The DNA of the CDR3 is TGCGCCAGCAGTAAAGCGGACGGGGTCGAGACCCAGTACTTC. This chain links TRBV4-3 with TRBJ2-5; perhaps TRBD2 as D (5 bases). The CDR3 totals 14 residues. Per germline, CDR1 LGHNA and CDR2 YSLEER. V was clipped by 6 bases and J by 5 bases, with 16 bases between them.

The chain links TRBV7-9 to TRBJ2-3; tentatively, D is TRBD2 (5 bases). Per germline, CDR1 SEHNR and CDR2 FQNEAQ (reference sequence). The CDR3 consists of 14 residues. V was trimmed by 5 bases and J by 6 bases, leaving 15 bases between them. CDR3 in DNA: TGTGCCAGCAGCCACCGAGGAGCGGTGGATACGCAGTATTTT. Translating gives CASSHRGAVDTQYF. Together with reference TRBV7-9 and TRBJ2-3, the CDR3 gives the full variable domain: DTGVSQNPRHKITKRGQNVTFRCDPISEHNRLYWYRQTLGQGPEFLTYFQNEAQLEKSRLLSDRFSAERPKGSFSTLEIQRTEQGDSAMYLCASSHRGAVDTQYFGPGTRLTVL.

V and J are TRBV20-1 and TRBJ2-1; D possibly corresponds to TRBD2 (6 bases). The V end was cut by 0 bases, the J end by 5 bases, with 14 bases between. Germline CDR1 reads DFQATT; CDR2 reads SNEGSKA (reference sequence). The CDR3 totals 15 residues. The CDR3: CSARDYTSTDNEQFF. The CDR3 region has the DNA TGCAGTGCTAGAGATTACACTAGCACAGACAATGAGCAGTTCTTC.

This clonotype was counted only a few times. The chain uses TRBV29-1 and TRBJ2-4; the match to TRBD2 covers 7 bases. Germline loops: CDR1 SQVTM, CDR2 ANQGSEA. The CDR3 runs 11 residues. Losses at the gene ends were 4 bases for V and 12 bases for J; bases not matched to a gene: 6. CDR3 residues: CSVGGGMDQYF. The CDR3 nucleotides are TGCAGCGTTGGGGGGGGAATGGATCAGTACTTC.

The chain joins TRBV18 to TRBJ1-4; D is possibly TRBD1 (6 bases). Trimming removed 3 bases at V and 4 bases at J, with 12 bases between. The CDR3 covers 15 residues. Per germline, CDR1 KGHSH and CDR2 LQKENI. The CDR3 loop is CASSPWGQVNEKLFF. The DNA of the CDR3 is TGTGCCAGCTCACCGTGGGGGCAGGTTAATGAAAAACTGTTTTTT.

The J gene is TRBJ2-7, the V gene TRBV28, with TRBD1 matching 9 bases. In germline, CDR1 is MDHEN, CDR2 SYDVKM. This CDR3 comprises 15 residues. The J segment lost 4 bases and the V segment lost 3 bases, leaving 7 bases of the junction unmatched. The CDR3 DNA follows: TGTGCCAGCAGTTTCAGCGACAGGGGGGGATACGAGCAGTACGTC. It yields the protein CASSFSDRGGYEQYV.

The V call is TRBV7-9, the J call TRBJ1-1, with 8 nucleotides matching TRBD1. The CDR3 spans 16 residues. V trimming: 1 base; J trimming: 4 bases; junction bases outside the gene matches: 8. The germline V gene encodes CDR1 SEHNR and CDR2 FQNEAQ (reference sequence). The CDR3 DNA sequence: TGTGCCAGCAGCTTAGGTCAGGGGGCTTTTGGCACTGAAGCTTTCTTT. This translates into CASSLGQGAFGTEAFF.

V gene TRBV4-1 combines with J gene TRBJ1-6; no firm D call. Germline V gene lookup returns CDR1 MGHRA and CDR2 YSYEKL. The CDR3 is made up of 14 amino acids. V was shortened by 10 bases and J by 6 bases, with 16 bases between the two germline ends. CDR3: CATSYRVGNSPLHF. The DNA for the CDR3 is TGCGCCACGTCTTATAGGGTGGGTAATTCACCCCTCCACTTT.

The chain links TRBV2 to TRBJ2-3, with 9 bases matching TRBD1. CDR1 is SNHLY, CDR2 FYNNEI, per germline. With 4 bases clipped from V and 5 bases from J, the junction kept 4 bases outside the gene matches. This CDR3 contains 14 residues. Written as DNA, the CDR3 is TGTGCCAGCAGTGTACAGGGGGCCAGAGATACGCAGTATTTT. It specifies CASSVQGARDTQYF.

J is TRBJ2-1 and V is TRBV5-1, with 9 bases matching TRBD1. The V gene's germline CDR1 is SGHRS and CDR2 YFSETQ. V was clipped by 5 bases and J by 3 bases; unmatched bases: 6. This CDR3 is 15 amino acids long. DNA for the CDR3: TGCGCCAGCAGTCCCCCGGGACAGGGCTACAATGAGCAGTTCTTC. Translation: CASSPPGQGYNEQFF.

The CDR3 reads CASSPPGGENNEQFF. In DNA form, the CDR3 reads TGTGCCAGCAGCCCGCCAGGGGGGGAAAACAATGAGCAGTTCTTC. J is TRBJ2-1 and V is TRBV7-3, with D perhaps matching TRBD1 or TRBD2 (7 bases each). This CDR3 has 15 amino acids. Trimming cost V 5 bases and J 5 bases, with 16 bases left between them. Germline V CDR1 and CDR2: SGHTA, FQGTGA.

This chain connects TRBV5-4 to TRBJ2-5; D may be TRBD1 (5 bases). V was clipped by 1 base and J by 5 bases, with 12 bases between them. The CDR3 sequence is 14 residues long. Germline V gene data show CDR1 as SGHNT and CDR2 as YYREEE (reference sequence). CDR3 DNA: TGTGCCAGCAGCTTGCCAGGGTGGGCGGAGACCCAGTACTTC. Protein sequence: CASSLPGWAETQYF.

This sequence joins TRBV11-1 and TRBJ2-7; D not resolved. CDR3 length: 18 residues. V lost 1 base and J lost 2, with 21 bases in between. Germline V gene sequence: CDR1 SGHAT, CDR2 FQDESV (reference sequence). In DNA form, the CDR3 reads TGTGCCAGCAGCTTAGGCCTGGTGGCTTCCCACCCCCCCTACGAGCAGTACTTC. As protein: CASSLGLVASHPPYEQYF.

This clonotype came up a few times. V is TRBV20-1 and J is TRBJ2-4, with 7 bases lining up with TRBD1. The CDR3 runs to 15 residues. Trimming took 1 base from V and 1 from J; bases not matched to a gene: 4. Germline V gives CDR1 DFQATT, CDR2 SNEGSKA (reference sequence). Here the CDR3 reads CSARGTGVAKNIQYF. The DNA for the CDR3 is TGCAGTGCTAGAGGGACAGGCGTGGCCAAAAACATTCAGTACTTC.

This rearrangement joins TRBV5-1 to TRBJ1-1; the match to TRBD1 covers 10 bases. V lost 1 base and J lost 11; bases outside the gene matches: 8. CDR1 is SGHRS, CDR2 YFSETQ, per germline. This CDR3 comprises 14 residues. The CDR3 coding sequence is TGCGCCAGCAGCTTGACGGACAGGGGGGTGGATGCTTTCTTT. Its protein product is CASSLTDRGVDAFF.

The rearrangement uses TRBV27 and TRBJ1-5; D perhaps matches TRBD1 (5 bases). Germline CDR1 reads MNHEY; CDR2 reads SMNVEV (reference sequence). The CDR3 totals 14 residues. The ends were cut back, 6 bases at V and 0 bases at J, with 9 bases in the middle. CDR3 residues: CASRRGDSNQPQHF. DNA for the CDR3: TGTGCCAGCAGGAGGGGAGATAGCAATCAGCCCCAGCATTTT.

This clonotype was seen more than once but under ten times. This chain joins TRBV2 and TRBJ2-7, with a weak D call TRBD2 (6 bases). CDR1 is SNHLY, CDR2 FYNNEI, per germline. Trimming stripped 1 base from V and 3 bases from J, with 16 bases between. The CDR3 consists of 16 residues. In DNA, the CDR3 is TGTGCCAGCAGTGAAGAGGCGTTAGGGACTTACTACGAGCAGTACTTC. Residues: CASSEEALGTYYEQYF.

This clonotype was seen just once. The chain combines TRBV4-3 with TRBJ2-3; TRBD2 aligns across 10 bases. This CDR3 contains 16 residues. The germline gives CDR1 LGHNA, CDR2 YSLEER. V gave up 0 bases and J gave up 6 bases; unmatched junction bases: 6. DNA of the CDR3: TGCGCCAGCAGCCAAGATCGCAGCGGGGGGGCCGATACGCAGTATTTT. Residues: CASSQDRSGGADTQYF.

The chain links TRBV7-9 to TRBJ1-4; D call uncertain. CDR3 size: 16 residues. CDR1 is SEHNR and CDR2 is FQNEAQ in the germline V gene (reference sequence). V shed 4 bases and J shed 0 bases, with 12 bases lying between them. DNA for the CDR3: TGTGCCAGCAGCTCGGCCCGGACGGCAACTAATGAAAAACTGTTTTTT. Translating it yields CASSSARTATNEKLFF.

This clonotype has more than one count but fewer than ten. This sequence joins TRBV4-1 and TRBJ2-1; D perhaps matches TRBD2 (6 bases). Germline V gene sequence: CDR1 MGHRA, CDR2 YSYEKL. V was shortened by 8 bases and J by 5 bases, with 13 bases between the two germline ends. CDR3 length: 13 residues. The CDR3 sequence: CASQDYIDNEQFF. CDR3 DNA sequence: TGCGCCAGCCAGGACTACATTGACAATGAGCAGTTCTTC.

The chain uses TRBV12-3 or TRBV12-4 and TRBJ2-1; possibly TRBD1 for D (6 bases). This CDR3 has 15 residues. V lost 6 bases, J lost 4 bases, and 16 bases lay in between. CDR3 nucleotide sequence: TGTGCCAGCAGACCCCGGGACAAGCTATACAATGAGCAGTTCTTC. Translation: CASRPRDKLYNEQFF.

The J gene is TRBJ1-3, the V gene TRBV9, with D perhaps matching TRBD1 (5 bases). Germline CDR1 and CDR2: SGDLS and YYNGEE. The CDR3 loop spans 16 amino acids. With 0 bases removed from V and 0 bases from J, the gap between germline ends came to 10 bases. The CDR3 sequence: CASSVGGSVSGNTIYF. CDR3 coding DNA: TGTGCCAGCAGCGTAGGGGGGTCAGTCTCTGGAAACACCATATATTTT.

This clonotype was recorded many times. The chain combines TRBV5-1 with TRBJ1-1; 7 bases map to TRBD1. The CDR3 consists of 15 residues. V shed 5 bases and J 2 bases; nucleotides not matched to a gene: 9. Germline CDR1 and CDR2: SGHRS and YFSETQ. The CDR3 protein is CASSFRQGGNTEAFF. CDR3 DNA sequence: TGCGCCAGCAGTTTTCGTCAGGGGGGAAACACTGAAGCTTTCTTT.

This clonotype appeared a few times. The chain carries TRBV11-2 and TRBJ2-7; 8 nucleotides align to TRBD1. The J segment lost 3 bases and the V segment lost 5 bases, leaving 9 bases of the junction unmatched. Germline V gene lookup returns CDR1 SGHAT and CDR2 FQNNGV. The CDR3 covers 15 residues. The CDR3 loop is CASSQHDRGRYEQYF. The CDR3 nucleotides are TGTGCCAGCAGCCAACACGACAGGGGTCGCTACGAGCAGTACTTC.

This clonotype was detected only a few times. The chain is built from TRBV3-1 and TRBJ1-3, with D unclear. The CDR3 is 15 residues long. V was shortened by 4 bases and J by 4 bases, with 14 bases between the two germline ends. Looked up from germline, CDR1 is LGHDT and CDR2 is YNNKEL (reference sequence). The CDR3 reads CASSPGRVSGNTIYF. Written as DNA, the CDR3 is TGTGCCAGCAGCCCTGGGAGGGTTTCAGGAAACACCATATATTTT.

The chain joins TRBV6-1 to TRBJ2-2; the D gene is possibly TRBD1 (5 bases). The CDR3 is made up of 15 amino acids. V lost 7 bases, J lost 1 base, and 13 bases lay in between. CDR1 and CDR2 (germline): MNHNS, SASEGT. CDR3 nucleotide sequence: TGTGCCAGCAACAGGTGGGGCCGGAACACCGGGGAGCTGTTTTTT. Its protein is CASNRWGRNTGELFF.